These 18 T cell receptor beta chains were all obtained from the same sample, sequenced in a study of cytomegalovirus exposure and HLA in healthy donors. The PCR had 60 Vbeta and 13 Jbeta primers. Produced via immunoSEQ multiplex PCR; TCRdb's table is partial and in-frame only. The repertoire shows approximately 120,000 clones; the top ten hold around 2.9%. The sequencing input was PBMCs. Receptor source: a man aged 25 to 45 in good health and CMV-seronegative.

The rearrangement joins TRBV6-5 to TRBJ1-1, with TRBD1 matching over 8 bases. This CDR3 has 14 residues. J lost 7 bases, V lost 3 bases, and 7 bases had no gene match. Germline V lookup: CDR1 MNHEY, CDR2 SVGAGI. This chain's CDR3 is CASSYNRGGGEAFF. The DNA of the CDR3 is TGTGCCAGCAGTTATAACAGGGGGGGCGGTGAAGCTTTCTTT.

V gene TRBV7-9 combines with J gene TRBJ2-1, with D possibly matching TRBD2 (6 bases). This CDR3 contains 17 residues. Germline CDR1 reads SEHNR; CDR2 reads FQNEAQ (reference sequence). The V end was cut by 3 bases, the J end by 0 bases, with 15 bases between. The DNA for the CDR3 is TGTGCCAGCAGCTTTCATAGAGATAGCGGCTCCTACAATGAGCAGTTCTTC. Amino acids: CASSFHRDSGSYNEQFF.

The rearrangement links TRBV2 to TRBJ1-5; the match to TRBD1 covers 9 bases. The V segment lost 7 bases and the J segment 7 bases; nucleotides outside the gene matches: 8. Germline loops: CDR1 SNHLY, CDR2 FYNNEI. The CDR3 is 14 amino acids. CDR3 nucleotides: TGTGCCAGCACCACGACAGGGGGACGGCAGCCCCAGCATTTT. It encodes CASTTTGGRQPQHF.

The CDR3 is CASSESSSGAQYF. In DNA form, the CDR3 reads TGTGCCAGCAGTGAGTCTAGCTCAGGGGCCCAGTACTTC. The rearrangement links TRBV2 to TRBJ2-5; a weak D match, TRBD1 (6 bases). Trimming shortened V by 3 bases and J by 9 bases, and 14 bases separated the two germline ends. Germline V lookup: CDR1 SNHLY, CDR2 FYNNEI. The CDR3 has 13 residues.

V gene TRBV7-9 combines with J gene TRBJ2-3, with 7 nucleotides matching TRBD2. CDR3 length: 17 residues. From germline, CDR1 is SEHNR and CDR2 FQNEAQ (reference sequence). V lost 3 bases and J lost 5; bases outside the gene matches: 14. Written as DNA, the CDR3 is TGTGCCAGCAGCTTTGACAAATTCGGCGGGAGAGAAGATACGCAGTATTTT. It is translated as CASSFDKFGGREDTQYF.

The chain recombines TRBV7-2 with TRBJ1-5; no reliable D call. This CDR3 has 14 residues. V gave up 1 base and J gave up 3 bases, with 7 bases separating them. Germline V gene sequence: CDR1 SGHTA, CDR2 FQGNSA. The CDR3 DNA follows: TGTGCCAGCAGCTTAGGACTGAACAATCAGCCCCAGCATTTT. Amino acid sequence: CASSLGLNNQPQHF.

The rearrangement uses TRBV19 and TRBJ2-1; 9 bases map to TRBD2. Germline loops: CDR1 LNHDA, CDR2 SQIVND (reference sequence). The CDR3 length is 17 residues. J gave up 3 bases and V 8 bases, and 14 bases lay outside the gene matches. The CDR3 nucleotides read TGTGCCAGTTTCCATCGTCACACTAGCGGGTACTACAATGAGCAGTTCTTC. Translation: CASFHRHTSGYYNEQFF. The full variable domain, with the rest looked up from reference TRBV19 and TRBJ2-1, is DGGITQSPKYLFRKEGQNVTLSCEQNLNHDAMYWYRQDPGQGLRLIYYSQIVNDFQKGDIAEGYSVSREKKESFPLTVTSAQKNPTAFYLCASFHRHTSGYYNEQFFGPGTRLTVL.

The DNA for the CDR3 is TGTGCCATCAGTGAGTCGGGGGGAGAGGCCTACAATGAGCAGTTCTTC. Amino acids: CAISESGGEAYNEQFF. The gene calls are TRBV10-3 and TRBJ2-1, with D possibly TRBD2 on 6 matching bases. The CDR3 runs to 16 residues. Germline V gives CDR1 ENHRY, CDR2 SYGVKD. The V end was cut by 0 bases, the J end by 2 bases, with 11 bases between.

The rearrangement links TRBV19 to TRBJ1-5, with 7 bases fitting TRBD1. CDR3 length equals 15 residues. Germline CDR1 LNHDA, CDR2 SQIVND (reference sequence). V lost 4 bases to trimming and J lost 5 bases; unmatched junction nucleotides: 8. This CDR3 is CASSTPDRIHQPQHF. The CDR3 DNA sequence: TGTGCCAGTAGTACACCGGACAGGATCCATCAGCCCCAGCATTTT.

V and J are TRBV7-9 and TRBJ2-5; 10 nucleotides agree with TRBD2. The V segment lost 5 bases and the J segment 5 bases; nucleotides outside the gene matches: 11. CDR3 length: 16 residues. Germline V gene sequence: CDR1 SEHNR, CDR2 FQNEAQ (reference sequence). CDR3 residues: CASSSGLAARGETQYF. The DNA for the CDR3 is TGTGCCAGCAGCAGTGGACTAGCGGCCAGAGGGGAGACCCAGTACTTC.

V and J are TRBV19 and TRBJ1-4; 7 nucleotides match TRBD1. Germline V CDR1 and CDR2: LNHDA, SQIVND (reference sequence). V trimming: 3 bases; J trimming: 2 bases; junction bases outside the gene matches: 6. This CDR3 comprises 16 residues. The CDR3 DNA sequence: TGTGCCAGTAGTATCCGCCCCAGGGGGACTAATGAAAAACTGTTTTTT. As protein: CASSIRPRGTNEKLFF.

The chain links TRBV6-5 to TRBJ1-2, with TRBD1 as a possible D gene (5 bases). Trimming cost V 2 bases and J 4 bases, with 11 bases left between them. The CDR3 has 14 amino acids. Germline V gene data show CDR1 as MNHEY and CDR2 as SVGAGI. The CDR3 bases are TGTGCCAGCAGTTACGCAGGGTCCGGCTATGGCTACACCTTC. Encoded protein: CASSYAGSGYGYTF.

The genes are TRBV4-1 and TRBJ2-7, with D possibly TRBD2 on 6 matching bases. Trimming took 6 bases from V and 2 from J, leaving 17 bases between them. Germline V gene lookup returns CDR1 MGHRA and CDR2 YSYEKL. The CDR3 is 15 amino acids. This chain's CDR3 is CASRHTGTPTYEQYF. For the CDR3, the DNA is TGCGCCAGCAGACACACCGGGACTCCTACCTACGAGCAGTACTTC.

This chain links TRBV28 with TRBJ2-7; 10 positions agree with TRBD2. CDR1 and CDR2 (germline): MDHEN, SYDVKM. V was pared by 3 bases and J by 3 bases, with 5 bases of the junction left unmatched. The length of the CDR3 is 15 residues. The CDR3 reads CASSFSTSGLYEQYF. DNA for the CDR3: TGTGCCAGCAGTTTTTCGACTAGCGGGCTCTACGAGCAGTACTTC. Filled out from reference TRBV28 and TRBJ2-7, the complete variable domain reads DVKVTQSSRYLVKRTGEKVFLECVQDMDHENMFWYRQDPGLGLRLIYFSYDVKMKEKGDIPEGYSVSREKKERFSLILESASTNQTSMYLCASSFSTSGLYEQYFGPGTRLTVT.

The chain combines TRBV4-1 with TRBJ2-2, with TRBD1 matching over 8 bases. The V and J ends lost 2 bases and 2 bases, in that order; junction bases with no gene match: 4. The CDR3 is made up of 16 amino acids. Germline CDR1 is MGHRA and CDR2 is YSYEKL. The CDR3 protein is CASSQLGQVNTGELFF. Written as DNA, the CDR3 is TGCGCCAGCAGCCAACTGGGACAGGTTAACACCGGGGAGCTGTTTTTT.

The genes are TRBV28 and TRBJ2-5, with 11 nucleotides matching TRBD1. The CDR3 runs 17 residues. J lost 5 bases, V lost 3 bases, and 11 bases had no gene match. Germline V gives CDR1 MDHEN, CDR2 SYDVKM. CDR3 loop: CASSLLRTGGIWETQYF. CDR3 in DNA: TGTGCCAGCAGTTTGTTGAGGACAGGGGGCATCTGGGAGACCCAGTACTTC.

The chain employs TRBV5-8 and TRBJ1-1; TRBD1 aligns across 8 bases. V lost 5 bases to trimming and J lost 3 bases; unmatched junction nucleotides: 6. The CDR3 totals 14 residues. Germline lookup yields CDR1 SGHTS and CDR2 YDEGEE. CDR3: CASRAGGWDTEAFF. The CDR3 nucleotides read TGTGCCAGCAGAGCAGGGGGCTGGGACACTGAAGCTTTCTTT. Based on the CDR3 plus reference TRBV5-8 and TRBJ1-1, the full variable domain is EAGVTQSPTHLIKTRGQQATLRCSPISGHTSVYWYQQALGLGLQFLLWYDEGEERNRGNFPPRFSGRQFPNYSSELNVNALELEDSALYLCASRAGGWDTEAFFGQGTRLTVV.

CDR3 sequence (DNA): TGTGCCAGCAGTCCCGGGACAGGGTCCAATGAGCAGTTCTTC. This gives the protein CASSPGTGSNEQFF. J is TRBJ2-1 and V is TRBV6-5; 9 nucleotides match TRBD1. Per germline, CDR1 MNHEY and CDR2 SVGAGI. The CDR3 contains 14 residues. Germline trimming cut 5 bases from V and 6 bases from J; bases unmatched to any gene: 5.